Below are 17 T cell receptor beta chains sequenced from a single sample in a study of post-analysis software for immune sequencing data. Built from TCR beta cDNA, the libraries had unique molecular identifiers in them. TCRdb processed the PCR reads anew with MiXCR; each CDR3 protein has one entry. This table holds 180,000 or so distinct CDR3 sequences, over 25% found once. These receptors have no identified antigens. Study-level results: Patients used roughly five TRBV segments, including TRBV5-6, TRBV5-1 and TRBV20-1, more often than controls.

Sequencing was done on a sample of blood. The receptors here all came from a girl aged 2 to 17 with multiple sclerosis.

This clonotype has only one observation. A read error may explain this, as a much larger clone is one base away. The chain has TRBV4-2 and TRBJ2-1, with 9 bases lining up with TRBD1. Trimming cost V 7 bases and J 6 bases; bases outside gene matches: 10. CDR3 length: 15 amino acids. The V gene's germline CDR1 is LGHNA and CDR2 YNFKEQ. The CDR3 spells CASNPRQGGLNEQFF. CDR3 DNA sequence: TGTGCCAGCAACCCCAGACAGGGGGGTCTCAATGAGCAGTTCTTC.

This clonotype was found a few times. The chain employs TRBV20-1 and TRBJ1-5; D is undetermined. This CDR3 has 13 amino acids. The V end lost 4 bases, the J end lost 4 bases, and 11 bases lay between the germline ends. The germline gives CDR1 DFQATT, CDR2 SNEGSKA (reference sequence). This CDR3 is CSAKGPLNQPQHF. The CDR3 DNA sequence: TGCAGTGCTAAAGGACCTTTAAATCAGCCCCAGCATTTT.

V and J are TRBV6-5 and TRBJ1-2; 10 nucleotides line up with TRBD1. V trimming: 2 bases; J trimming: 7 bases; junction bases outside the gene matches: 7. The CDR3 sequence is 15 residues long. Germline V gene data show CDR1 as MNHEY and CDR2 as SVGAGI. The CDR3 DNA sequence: TGTGCCAGCAGTTACGATCGACAGGGGGCGCGTGGCTACACCTTC. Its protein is CASSYDRQGARGYTF.

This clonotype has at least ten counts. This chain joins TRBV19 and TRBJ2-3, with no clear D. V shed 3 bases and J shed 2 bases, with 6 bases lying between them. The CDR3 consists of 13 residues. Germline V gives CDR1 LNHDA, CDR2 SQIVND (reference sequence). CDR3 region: CASSMTVTDTQYF. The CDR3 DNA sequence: TGTGCCAGTAGTATGACCGTCACAGATACGCAGTATTTT. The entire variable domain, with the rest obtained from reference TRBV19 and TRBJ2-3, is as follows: DGGITQSPKYLFRKEGQNVTLSCEQNLNHDAMYWYRQDPGQGLRLIYYSQIVNDFQKGDIAEGYSVSREKKESFPLTVTSAQKNPTAFYLCASSMTVTDTQYFGPGTRLTVL.

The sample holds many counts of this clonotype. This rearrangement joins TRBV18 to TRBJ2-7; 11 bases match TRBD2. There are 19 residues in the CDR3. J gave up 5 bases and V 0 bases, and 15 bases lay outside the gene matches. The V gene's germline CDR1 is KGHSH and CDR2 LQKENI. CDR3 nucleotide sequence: TGTGCCAGCTCACCACCGCAGGCTAGCGGGGGGATTCAGGTCCACGAGCAGTACTTC. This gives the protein CASSPPQASGGIQVHEQYF.

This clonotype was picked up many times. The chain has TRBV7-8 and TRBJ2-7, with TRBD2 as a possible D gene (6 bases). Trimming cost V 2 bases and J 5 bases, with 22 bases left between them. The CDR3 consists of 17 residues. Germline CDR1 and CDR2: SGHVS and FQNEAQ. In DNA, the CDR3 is TGTGCCAGCAGCTTACGTACCGTCGGGGGTTCACTTAACGAGCAGTACTTC. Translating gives CASSLRTVGGSLNEQYF.

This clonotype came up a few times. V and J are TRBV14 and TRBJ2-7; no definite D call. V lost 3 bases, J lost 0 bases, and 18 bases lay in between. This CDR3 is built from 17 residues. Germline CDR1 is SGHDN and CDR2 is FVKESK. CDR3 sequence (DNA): TGTGCCAGCAGCCAGGATAGGGCCAGGCCGGCCTCCTACGAGCAGTACTTC. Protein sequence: CASSQDRARPASYEQYF. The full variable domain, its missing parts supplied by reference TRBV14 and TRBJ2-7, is EAGVTQFPSHSVIEKGQTVTLRCDPISGHDNLYWYRRVMGKEIKFLLHFVKESKQDESGMPNNRFLAERTGGTYSTLKVQPAELEDSGVYFCASSQDRARPASYEQYFGPGTRLTVT.

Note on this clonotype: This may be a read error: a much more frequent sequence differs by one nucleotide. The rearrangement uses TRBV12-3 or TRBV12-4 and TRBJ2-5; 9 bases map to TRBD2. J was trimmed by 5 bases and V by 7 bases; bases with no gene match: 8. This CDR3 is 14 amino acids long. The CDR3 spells CASTSAGGRETQYF. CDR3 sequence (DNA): TGTGCCAGCACCTCAGCGGGGGGCCGCGAGACCCAGTACTTC.

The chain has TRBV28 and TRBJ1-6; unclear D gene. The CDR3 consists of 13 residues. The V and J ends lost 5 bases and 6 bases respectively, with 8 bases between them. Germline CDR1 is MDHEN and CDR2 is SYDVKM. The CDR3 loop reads CASSQRFNSPLHF. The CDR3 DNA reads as TGTGCCAGCAGTCAGAGGTTTAATTCACCCCTCCACTTT.

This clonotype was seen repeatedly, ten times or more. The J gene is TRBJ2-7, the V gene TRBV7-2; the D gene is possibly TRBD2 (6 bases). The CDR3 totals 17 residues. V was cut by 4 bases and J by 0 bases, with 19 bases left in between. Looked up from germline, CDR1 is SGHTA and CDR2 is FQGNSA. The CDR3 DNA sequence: TGTGCCAGCAGCTCCCCGTGGGGGACTGGTTACTCCTACGAGCAGTACTTC. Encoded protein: CASSSPWGTGYSYEQYF.

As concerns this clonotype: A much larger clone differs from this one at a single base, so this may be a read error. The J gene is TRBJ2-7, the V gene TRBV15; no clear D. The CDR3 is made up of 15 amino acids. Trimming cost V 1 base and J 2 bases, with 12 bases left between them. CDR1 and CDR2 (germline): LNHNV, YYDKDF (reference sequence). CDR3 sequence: CATSRGGFSTYEQYF. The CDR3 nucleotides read TGTGCCACCAGCAGAGGCGGATTTTCCACCTACGAGCAGTACTTC.

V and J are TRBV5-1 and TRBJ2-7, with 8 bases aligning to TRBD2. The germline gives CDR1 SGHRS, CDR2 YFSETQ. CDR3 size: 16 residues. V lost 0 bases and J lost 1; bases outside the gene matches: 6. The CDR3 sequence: CASSLGRAGGSYEQYF. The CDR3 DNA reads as TGCGCCAGCAGCTTGGGTCGCGCGGGGGGATCCTACGAGCAGTACTTC. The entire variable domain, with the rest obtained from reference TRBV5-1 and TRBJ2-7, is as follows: KAGVTQTPRYLIKTRGQQVTLSCSPISGHRSVSWYQQTPGQGLQFLFEYFSETQRNKGNFPGRFSGRQFSNSRSEMNVSTLELGDSALYLCASSLGRAGGSYEQYFGPGTRLTVT.

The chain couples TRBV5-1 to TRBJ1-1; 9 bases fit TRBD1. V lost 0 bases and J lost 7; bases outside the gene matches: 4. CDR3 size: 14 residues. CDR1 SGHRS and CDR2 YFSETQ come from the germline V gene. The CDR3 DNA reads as TGCGCCAGCAGCTTGGGGGACAGGGTAAATGAAGCTTTCTTT. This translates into CASSLGDRVNEAFF.

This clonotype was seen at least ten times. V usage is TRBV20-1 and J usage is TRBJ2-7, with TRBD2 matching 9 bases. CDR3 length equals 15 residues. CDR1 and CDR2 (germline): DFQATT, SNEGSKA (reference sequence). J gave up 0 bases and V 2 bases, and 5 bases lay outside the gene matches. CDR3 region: CSARRASGVSYEQYF. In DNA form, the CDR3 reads TGCAGTGCTAGAAGGGCTAGCGGGGTCTCCTACGAGCAGTACTTC.

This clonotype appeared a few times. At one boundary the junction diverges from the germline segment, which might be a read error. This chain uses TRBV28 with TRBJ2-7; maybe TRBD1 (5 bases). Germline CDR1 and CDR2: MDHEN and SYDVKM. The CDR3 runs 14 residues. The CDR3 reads CASSQYTGTYERYF. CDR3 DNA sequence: TGTGCCAGCAGCCAGTACACAGGAACCTACGAGCGGTACTTC.

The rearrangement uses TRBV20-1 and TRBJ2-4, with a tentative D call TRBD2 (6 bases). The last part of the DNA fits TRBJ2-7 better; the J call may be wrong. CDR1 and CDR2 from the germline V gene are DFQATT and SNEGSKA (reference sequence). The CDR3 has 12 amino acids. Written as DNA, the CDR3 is TGCAGTGAAAGGAGGACTACCTACGAGCAGTACTTC. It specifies CSERRTTYEQYF.

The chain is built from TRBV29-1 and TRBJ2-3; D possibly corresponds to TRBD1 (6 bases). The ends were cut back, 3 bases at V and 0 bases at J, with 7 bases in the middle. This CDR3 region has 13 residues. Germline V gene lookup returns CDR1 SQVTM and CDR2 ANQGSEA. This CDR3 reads CSVDRGSTDTQYF. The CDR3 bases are TGCAGCGTTGACAGGGGAAGCACAGATACGCAGTATTTT.